Reported below is one T cell receptor (beta chain). There is no known antigen for this receptor. No qualities accompany the bases; no much larger clone lies one base away. RNA was extracted with the RNeasy kit and roughly 0.5 to 1 ug was reverse transcribed using random hexamers. TCR beta CDR3 regions were amplified with the immunoSEQ multiplex PCR assay covering 54 Vbeta and 13 Jbeta segments. To correct PCR amplification bias, a synthetic template baseline was used for both primer optimization and computational correction. Per the original workflow: Reads were annotated to V, D and J genes according to IMGT and were analyzed with immunoSEQ Analyzer, with only productive sequences retained. Clonality was computed as one minus Shannon entropy normalized by log2 of the number of productive unique sequences. Public and private clones were assessed among the 100 most prevalent clones of each patient and control. Susac-specific clones were defined as absent from healthy and MS cohorts, approximately 1,000 published viral clones and other ImmuneACCESS disease sequences. The public reads were run again by TCRdb, first through fastp at Q25 and then through MiXCR, and only productive beta chains were kept. Duplicate CDR3 protein sequences are folded into a single record with the most common DNA and genes. These V and J calls originate from TCRdb's pipeline instead of the authors' own analysis. For this sample the table gives about 100,000 distinct CDR3 sequences, of which 90% to 95% were detected only once. 0.25% to 0.4% of the sample belongs to the ten largest clones.

Peripheral blood CD8+ and CD4+ T cells from healthy donors, Susac syndrome patients and multiple sclerosis patients were profiled using high-throughput TCR beta sequencing. Healthy donors were included as age- and sex-matched controls. Bulk CD8+ and CD4+ T cells were purified by magnetic negative isolation, while CD8+ TEMRA cells were enriched using FACS. Blood was collected in EDTA tubes and processed within 24 hours, with PBMCs isolated through density gradient centrifugation. PBMCs intended for TCR sequencing were frozen in liquid nitrogen and were later thawed in a 37 degrees C water bath. The sorted or isolated CD4+, CD8+ and CD8+ TEMRA cells had a purity of 90% or higher. The CDR3 runs 14 residues from the cysteine to the phenylalanine. The CDR3 DNA has 42 bases and is translated from base 1. V trim: 3 bases; J trim: 5 bases; unmatched bases: 1. Looking up the germline V gene yields CDR1 MGHRA and CDR2 YSYEKL.

These data are taken from a study of CD8 T cells in Susac syndrome (dated by TCRdb to the late 2010s). In terms of the full investigation: Repertoire sequencing was used to test whether CD8+ T cell activation and differentiation in Susac syndrome was antigen driven. The study compared CD8+ T cell repertoire clonality among over 9 healthy donors, 14 Susac syndrome patients and roughly 15 multiple sclerosis patients. Results the study describes overall, beyond this receptor: The study acknowledged that relatively few individuals were included in the TCR sequencing and HLA analysis.

Here the chain combines TRBV4-1 and TRBJ1-4; the junction holds 9 bases that match TRBD1. Material for sequencing was CD8+ T cells from PBMCs. The TCR sequence derives from a human donor in good health. The DNA sequence is given as TGCGCCAGCAGCCACGGGACAGGGAATGAAAAACTGTTTTTT. This yields the protein CASSHGTGNEKLFF.